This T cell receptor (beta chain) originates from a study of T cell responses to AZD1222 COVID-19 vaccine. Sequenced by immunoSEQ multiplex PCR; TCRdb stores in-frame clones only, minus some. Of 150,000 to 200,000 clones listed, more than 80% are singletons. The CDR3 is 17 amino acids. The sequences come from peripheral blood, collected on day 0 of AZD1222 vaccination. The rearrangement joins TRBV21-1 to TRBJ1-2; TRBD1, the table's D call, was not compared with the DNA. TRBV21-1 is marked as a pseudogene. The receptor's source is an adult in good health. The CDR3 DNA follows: TGTGCCAGCAGCTCCCGGGACAGGGCCTTATCCAACTATGGCTACACCTTC. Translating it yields CASSSRDRALSNYGYTF.